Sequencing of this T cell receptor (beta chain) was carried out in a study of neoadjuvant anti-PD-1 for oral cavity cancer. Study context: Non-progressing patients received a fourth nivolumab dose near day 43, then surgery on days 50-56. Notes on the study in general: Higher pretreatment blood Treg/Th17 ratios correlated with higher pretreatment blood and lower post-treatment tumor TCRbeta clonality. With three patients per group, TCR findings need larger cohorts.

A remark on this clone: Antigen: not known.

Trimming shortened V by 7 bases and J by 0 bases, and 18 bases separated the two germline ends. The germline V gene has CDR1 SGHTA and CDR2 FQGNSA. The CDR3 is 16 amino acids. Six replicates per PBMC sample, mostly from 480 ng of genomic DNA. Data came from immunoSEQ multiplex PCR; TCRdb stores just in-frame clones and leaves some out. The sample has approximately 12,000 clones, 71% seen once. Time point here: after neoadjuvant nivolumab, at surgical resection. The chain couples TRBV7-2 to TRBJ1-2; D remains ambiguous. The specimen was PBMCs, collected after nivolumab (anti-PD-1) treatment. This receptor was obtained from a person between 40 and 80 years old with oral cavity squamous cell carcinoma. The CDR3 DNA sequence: TGTGCCAGCAAACAAATGACCGGCAAAGCTAACTATGGCTACACCTTC. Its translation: CASKQMTGKANYGYTF.